Sequencing of this T cell receptor (beta chain) was carried out in a study of breast tumors, draining lymph nodes, adjacent tissues. V lost 2 bases and J lost 1, with 6 bases in between. There are 14 residues in the CDR3. From germline, CDR1 is MNHEY and CDR2 SVGAGI. Broader study findings: Compared with basal-like, luminal-like tumors shared significantly more repertoire with nontumor tissue. Findings are consistent with lymph node origin and intratumoral expansion of most tumor T cells. Tumor T cell lymph node origin was a supported hypothesis, not proven. Tumor TCR diversity was below lymph nodes but above nontumor tissue.

The sample holds many counts of this clonotype. Antigen unknown. TCRdb called the multiplex PCR reads again in MiXCR, with one record for every CDR3 protein. The sample lists approximately 180,000 distinct CDR3 sequences; approximately 30% were seen once. Axillary draining lymph nodes of breast cancer patients supplied the node samples. V and J are TRBV6-5 and TRBJ1-5; D not certain. Input material: axillary lymph node tissue. The TCR sequence derives from a female donor with breast cancer. Some clones in this sample may be carry-over from other donors' samples. CDR3 residues: CASSYDWSNQPQHF. DNA for the CDR3: TGTGCCAGCAGTTACGATTGGAGCAATCAGCCCCAGCATTTT.